The clone carrying this TCR beta chain occurred once. CDR3 length equals 12 residues. Trimming left V 5 bases short and J 1 base short, with 5 bases between. In germline, CDR1 is KGHDR, CDR2 SFDVKD. These data belong to a study of blood T cell repertoires in COVID-19. On the study more broadly: Spain, Italy and the United States supplied samples that represented acute and convalescent COVID-19. The cDNA or gDNA used as material had been derived from T cells, B-cell-depleted T cells, or PBMCs.

Authors' data handling: Reference gene primer amplification yielded estimated nucleated cell counts. Sequencing was performed with immunoSEQ multiplex PCR; in TCRdb, only in-frame clones are kept and a portion is missing. That table gives V, J and clone size, and the DNA gave D and trimming. The data hold 170,000 or so clones, with 80% to 90% observed a single time. The sequence was collected from a young man who had recovered from COVID-19. Sequenced sample: peripheral blood. V is TRBV24-1 and J is TRBJ2-7; no reliable D call. The CDR3, as DNA: TGTGCCACCAGTGGCACATCCTACGAGCAGTACTTC. Protein sequence: CATSGTSYEQYF.